This TCR beta chain was observed in a study of regulatory T cells in long-lasting Graves disease. Study-level background: Graves' disease counted as persistent after over 5 years of antithyroid drugs with positive TSH receptor antibodies.

General study findings and limits: Sharing of public clonotypes was greater in persistent patients (around 3,000) than in new patients (around 880).

As for time point: persistent/refractory GD, antithyroid drugs over 5 years with positive TRAb. Isolated PBMC RNA provided the starting material for the TCR library. This clonotype was detected a few times. Its antigen is currently unknown. Combining iRepertoire HTBI primers with Arm-PCR of CDR3 regions, the authors built TCR beta libraries. TCRdb re-called the multiplex PCR reads with MiXCR, one entry per CDR3 protein. The sample comprises around 450,000 distinct CDR3 sequences, roughly 21% of which are singletons, and roughly 7.1% rests with the top ten. The source material was peripheral blood mononuclear cells (PBMCs), sampled when the disease was refractory, from a patient treated with antithyroid drugs. The TCR was taken from a female donor with Graves disease.

DNA of the CDR3: TGTGCCAGCAGTTACTCGAACGCCAGAGATACGCAGTATTTT. This sequence encodes CASSYSNARDTQYF. The rearrangement uses TRBV6-9 and TRBJ2-3; D call uncertain. CDR1 is MNHGY, CDR2 SVAAGI, per germline. The CDR3 loop spans 14 amino acids. The germline V and J ends were trimmed by 3 bases and 5 bases, with 12 bases remaining between them.